This T cell receptor beta chain was captured in a study of blood T cells in healthy people across ages (dated by TCRdb to the mid-2010s). Background on the whole study: In model experiments, roughly one uniquely barcoded TCR beta cDNA molecule per two T cells was captured by template switching. The study measured age-related changes in TCR beta repertoire diversity using deep sequencing normalized with unique cDNA molecular identifiers. Donors were grouped into four age groups: young (average roughly 17 years), middle-aged (39), aged (about 60) and long-lived (over 80). To avoid experimental bias, donors of different ages were randomly spread across the sequencing lanes. Two additional independent replicas of 1 million unique cDNA reads from the same blood draw were analyzed for two donors (one aged 18 to 30 and one aged 80 or older). Results the study describes overall, beyond this receptor: Estimates of total diversity based on one million sequenced T cells were considered lower bounds and underestimates. The long-lived group showed more naive CD4+ T cells, fewer expanded clones and increased TCR diversity than the aged group, suggesting age selection. Observed TCR beta diversity correlated strongly with the percentage of naive T cells measured by flow cytometry. As age increased, observed TCR beta diversity per million T cells dropped in a roughly linear way, and a significant reduction was already evident by age about 36. Since profiling was done on bulk unsorted PBMCs, naive and antigen-experienced compartments could not be conclusively compared. The CMV infection status of donors was not known, potentially confounding age-related changes in expanded clonotypes.

Systemically healthy Caucasian individuals from Russia, some 40 in total and aged about 6 to 95 years, were included as donors. Ten milliliters of peripheral blood were drawn from each donor into EDTA-treated Vacutainer tubes. Ficoll-Paque density-gradient centrifugation was used to isolate PBMCs, with at least 6 million obtained per sample. Total RNA, at least 6 micrograms per sample, was extracted from PBMCs with Trizol reagent. For every donor, flow cytometry on a PBMC aliquot measured the percentage of naive CD45RAhigh/CD27high T cells. The protocol used for the library was 5' RACE. Reads for this sample came from an Illumina HiSeq 2500. A second PCR of about 6 to 11 cycles was performed with a sample-barcoded 5' primer and a J-beta primer mix. Each TCR beta cDNA molecule received a unique molecular identifier from a template-switch 5' adaptor carrying 12 random nucleotides. At least 2.5 million CDR3-containing paired-end reads were obtained from each sample. First-strand cDNA was synthesized from all RNA with the Mint cDNA synthesis kit, primed by a TRBC-specific oligonucleotide. All cDNA was treated with uracil-DNA glycosylase and then went through a first 18-cycle PCR with the universal primers M1SS and BC2_uni_R. The original methods were these. For normalization, 1 million high-quality reads, each with a distinct molecular identifier, were randomly selected from each sample. Reads with shared molecular identifiers were discarded instead of being binned into consensus sequences. MiTCR, run with a Q25 quality threshold and the strictest error-elimination algorithm, handled CDR3 identification, clonotype clustering and error correction. Lower-bound total TCR beta diversity was estimated with a nonparametric unseen species model using Euler transformation. The public reads were reanalyzed by TCRdb: fastp trimming at Q25, MiXCR alignment, in-frame beta chains only. Under each unique CDR3 protein, matching rows form one entry showing the most common genes and DNA. These V and J calls rely on TCRdb rather than the paper's analysis. The sample table contains approximately 940,000 distinct CDR3 sequences; only one count was recorded for roughly 50% of them. The ten largest clones represent under 15% of the sample.

From a lookup of the germline V gene, CDR1 and CDR2 are SQVTM and ANQGSEA. The CDR3 runs 17 residues from the cysteine to the phenylalanine. The read is trimmed to its CDR3 DNA, 51 bases read in frame from base 1. V loses 0 bases, J loses 7 bases, and the germline ends lie 23 bases apart. Note on this clonotype: Its antigen target is currently unknown. No base qualities exist here, and no much larger clone lies one base off it.

The chain is encoded by TRBV29-1 joined to TRBJ2-3; the best D guess is TRBD1, with 6 bases matching. The TCR was taken from a man aged 25-40 years in good health. Sequencing was done on a sample of blood. The CDR3 protein is CSVEDLVGQSVLNTQYF. The DNA is as follows: TGCAGCGTTGAAGACCTTGTCGGACAGTCCGTTTTGAATACGCAGTATTTT.